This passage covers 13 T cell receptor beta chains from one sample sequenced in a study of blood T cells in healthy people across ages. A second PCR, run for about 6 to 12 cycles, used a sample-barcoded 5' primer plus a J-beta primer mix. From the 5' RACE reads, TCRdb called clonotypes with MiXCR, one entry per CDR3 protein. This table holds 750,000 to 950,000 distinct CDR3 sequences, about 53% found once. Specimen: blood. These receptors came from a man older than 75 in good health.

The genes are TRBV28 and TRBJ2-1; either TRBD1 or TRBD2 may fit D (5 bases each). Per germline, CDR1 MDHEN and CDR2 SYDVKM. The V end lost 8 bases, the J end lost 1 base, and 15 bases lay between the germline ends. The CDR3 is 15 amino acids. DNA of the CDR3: TGTGCCAGCGCGCTGGGGACGTGGTCCTACAATGAGCAGTTCTTC. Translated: CASALGTWSYNEQFF.

CDR3 loop: CASSGGQGLSYNSPLHF. CDR3 sequence (DNA): TGTGCCAGCAGCGGGGGACAGGGCCTATCCTATAATTCACCCCTCCACTTT. This chain joins TRBV9 and TRBJ1-6; TRBD1 matches at 9 bases. CDR3 size: 17 residues. CDR1 is SGDLS, CDR2 YYNGEE, per germline. With 3 bases clipped from V and 1 base from J, the junction kept 5 bases outside the gene matches.

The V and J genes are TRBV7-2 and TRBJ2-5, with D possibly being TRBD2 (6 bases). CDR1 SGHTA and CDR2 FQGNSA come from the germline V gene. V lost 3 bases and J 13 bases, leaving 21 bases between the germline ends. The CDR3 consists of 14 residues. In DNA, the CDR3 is TGTGCCAGCAGCTTCAGCTTAGCGAACGGGAGACGGTACTTC. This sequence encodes CASSFSLANGRRYF.

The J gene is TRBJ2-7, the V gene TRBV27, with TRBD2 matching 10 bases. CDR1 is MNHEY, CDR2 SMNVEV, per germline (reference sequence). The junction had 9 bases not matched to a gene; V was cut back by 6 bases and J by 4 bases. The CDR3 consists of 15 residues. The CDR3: CASRAWTSGGYEQYF. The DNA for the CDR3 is TGTGCCAGCAGAGCTTGGACTAGCGGAGGTTACGAGCAGTACTTC.

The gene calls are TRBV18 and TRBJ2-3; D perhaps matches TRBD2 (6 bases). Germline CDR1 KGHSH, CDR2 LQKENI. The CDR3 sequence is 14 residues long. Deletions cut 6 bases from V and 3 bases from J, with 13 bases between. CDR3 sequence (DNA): TGTGCCAGCTCCCTTGGGAGGTGGACAGATACGCAGTATTTT. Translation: CASSLGRWTDTQYF. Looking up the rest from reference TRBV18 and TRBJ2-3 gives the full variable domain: NAGVMQNPRHLVRRRGQEARLRCSPMKGHSHVYWYRQLPEEGLKFMVYLQKENIIDESGMPKERFSAEFPKEGPSILRIQQVVRGDSAAYFCASSLGRWTDTQYFGPGTRLTVL.

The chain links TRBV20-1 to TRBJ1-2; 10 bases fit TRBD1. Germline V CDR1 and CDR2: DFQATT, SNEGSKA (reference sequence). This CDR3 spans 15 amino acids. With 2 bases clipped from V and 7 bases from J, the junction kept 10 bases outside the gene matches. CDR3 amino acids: CSARPSGTGASGYTF. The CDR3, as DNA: TGCAGTGCTAGACCATCCGGGACAGGGGCCTCTGGCTACACCTTC.

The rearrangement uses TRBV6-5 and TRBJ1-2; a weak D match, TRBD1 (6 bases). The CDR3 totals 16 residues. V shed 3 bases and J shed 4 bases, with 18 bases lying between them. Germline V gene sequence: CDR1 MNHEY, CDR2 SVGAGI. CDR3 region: CASSYLRGARGYGYTF. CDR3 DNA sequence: TGTGCCAGCAGTTATCTTCGGGGGGCGCGAGGCTATGGCTACACCTTC.

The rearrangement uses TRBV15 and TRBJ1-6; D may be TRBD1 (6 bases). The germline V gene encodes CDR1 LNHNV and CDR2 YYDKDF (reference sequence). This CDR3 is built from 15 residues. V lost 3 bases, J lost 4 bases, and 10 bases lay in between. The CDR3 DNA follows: TGTGCCACCAGCAGGGACAGAGAGTATAATTCACCCCTCCACTTT. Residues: CATSRDREYNSPLHF.

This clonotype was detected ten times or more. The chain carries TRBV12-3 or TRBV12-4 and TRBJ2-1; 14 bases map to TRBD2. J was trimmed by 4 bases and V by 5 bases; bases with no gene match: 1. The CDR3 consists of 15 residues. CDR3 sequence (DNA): TGTGCCAGCAGTAGACTAGCGGGAGGGTACAATGAGCAGTTCTTC. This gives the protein CASSRLAGGYNEQFF.

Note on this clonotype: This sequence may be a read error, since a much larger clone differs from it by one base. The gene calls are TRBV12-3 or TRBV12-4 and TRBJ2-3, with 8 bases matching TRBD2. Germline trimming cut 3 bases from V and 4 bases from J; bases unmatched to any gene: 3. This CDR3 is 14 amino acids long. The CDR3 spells CASSFGGGPDTQYF. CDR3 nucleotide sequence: TGTGCCAGCAGTTTCGGGGGGGGCCCAGATACGCAGTATTTT.

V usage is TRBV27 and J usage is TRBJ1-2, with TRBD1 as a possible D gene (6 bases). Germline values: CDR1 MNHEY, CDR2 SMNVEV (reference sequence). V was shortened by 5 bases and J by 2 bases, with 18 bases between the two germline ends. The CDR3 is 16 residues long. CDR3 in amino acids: CASSLTPRGLNYGYTF. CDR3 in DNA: TGTGCCAGCAGTCTCACACCAAGGGGGTTGAACTATGGCTACACCTTC.

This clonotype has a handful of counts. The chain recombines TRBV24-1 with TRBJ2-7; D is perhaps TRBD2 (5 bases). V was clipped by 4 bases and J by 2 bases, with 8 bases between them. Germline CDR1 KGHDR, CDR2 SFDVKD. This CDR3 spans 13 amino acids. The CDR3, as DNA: TGTGCCACCAGTGACACCGGGACCTACGAGCAGTACTTC. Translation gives CATSDTGTYEQYF.

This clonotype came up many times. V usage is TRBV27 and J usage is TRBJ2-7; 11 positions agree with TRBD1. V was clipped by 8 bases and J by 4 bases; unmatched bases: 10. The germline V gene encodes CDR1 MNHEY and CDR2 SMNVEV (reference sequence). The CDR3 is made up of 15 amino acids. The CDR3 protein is CASSLRDRGLYEQYF. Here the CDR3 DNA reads TGTGCCAGCTCACTGCGGGACAGGGGGTTGTACGAGCAGTACTTC.